This T cell receptor (beta chain) was documented in a study of blood T cell repertoires in COVID-19. Overall study: Sample material is recorded as cDNA or gDNA derived from T cells, B-cell-depleted T cells, or PBMCs.

Profiling relied on immunoSEQ multiplex PCR, and the TCRdb table lists in-frame clones only, not all of them. The sample lists about 160,000 clones; more than 75% were seen once. Germline loops: CDR1 LNHDA, CDR2 SQIVND (reference sequence). This CDR3 is built from 14 residues. V lost 8 bases and J 0 bases, leaving 11 bases between the germline ends. The rearrangement joins TRBV19 to TRBJ1-5; a weak D match, TRBD1 (5 bases). The sequenced material came from peripheral blood. This sequence was found in a man between 65 and 85 years old with acute or convalescent COVID-19. CDR3 sequence reads: CASQRTLSNQPQHF. DNA for the CDR3: TGTGCCAGTCAACGGACACTTAGCAATCAGCCCCAGCATTTT.